These 20 T cell receptor beta chains came from one sample sequenced in a study of response to subunit inactivated influenza vaccine. TCRdb fed the RT-PCR reads into MiXCR, producing one record per CDR3 protein. The sample includes 530,000 or so distinct CDR3 sequences, over 25% of them seen just once. Sequenced here: CD4+ T cells sorted from PBMCs, sampled around 5 days after vaccination. The receptor source for this set is a man in his forties or fifties who received an inactivated influenza vaccine.

The chain is built from TRBV5-1 and TRBJ2-3; D is unresolved. Per the germline V gene, CDR1 is SGHRS and CDR2 is YFSETQ. V lost 4 bases to trimming and J lost 4 bases, with 13 bases between them. The length of the CDR3 is 14 residues. DNA of the CDR3: TGCGCCAGCAGCCCCGGGCCTGGGGCAGATACGCAGTATTTT. This encodes CASSPGPGADTQYF.

This chain links TRBV7-2 with TRBJ2-3; D unresolved. Trimming shortened V by 11 bases and J by 6 bases, and 18 bases separated the two germline ends. The CDR3 loop spans 13 amino acids. CDR1 and CDR2 (germline): SGHTA, FQGNSA. CDR3 protein: CADSQVAADTQYF. The CDR3 bases are TGTGCCGATAGCCAGGTTGCCGCGGATACGCAGTATTTT.

The rearrangement uses TRBV29-1 and TRBJ2-7, with D possibly TRBD2 on 5 matching bases. This CDR3 has 14 amino acids. V lost 6 bases and J lost 2, with 17 bases in between. Per the germline V gene, CDR1 is SQVTM and CDR2 is ANQGSEA. The CDR3 protein is CSVPASGDPYEQYF. The CDR3 DNA reads as TGCAGCGTGCCGGCCAGCGGAGACCCCTACGAGCAGTACTTC.

The V and J genes are TRBV5-1 and TRBJ2-7, with TRBD2 as a possible D gene (7 bases). The length of the CDR3 is 15 residues. Germline CDR1 and CDR2: SGHRS and YFSETQ. Trimming took off 0 bases at V and 4 bases at J, with 14 bases between the two ends. Here the CDR3 reads CASSLARGATYEQYF. CDR3 bases: TGCGCCAGCAGCTTGGCCCGGGGGGCTACGTACGAGCAGTACTTC.

This clonotype was counted only a few times. The chain uses TRBV29-1 and TRBJ1-4; perhaps TRBD1 as D (6 bases). The V and J ends lost 7 bases and 6 bases respectively, with 15 bases between them. Germline assignment: CDR1 SQVTM and CDR2 ANQGSEA. The CDR3 runs 13 residues. The CDR3 coding sequence is TGCAGCGCCCTGGGGTCAGGGGATGAAAAACTGTTTTTT. Its protein product is CSALGSGDEKLFF.

The chain recombines TRBV28 with TRBJ2-7; 7 bases map to TRBD1. The germline V gene has CDR1 MDHEN and CDR2 SYDVKM. The length of the CDR3 is 15 residues. Germline trimming cut 7 bases from V and 0 bases from J; bases unmatched to any gene: 9. In DNA form, the CDR3 reads TGTGCCAGCACCAACCCCCGGACAGGCTCCTACGAGCAGTACTTC. This encodes CASTNPRTGSYEQYF. Full variable domain (remainder filled in from reference TRBV28 and TRBJ2-7): DVKVTQSSRYLVKRTGEKVFLECVQDMDHENMFWYRQDPGLGLRLIYFSYDVKMKEKGDIPEGYSVSREKKERFSLILESASTNQTSMYLCASTNPRTGSYEQYFGPGTRLTVT.

In this sample, this clonotype turned up a few times. The genes are TRBV5-1 and TRBJ2-1; possibly TRBD2 for D (6 bases). Trimming took off 4 bases at V and 8 bases at J, with 10 bases between the two ends. Germline V lookup: CDR1 SGHRS, CDR2 YFSETQ. The CDR3 contains 12 residues. This CDR3 reads CASSVQRDEQFF. The CDR3 DNA reads TGCGCCAGCAGCGTCCAGCGGGATGAGCAGTTCTTC.

The V gene is TRBV4-1, the J gene TRBJ2-7; D is possibly TRBD2 (6 bases). The V gene's germline CDR1 is MGHRA and CDR2 YSYEKL. The CDR3 is 16 amino acids. Trimming stripped 0 bases from V and 0 bases from J, with 12 bases between. The DNA of the CDR3 is TGCGCCAGCAGCCAAGATGAGCGGGTCCGCTCCTACGAGCAGTACTTC. As protein: CASSQDERVRSYEQYF.

The rearrangement joins TRBV12-3 or TRBV12-4 to TRBJ1-5, with D tentatively TRBD1 (5 bases). This CDR3 is 14 amino acids long. V lost 4 bases and J 9 bases, leaving 16 bases between the germline ends. The CDR3 region is CASSSRGGGGPQHF. The CDR3 nucleotides read TGTGCCAGCAGTTCGAGGGGCGGGGGGGGGCCCCAGCATTTT.

V is TRBV7-8 and J is TRBJ1-1; weak D call: TRBD1 (5 bases). Trimming took 3 bases from V and 0 from J, leaving 11 bases between them. Germline CDR1 is SGHVS and CDR2 is FQNEAQ. The CDR3 runs to 15 residues. CDR3 nucleotide sequence: TGTGCCAGCAGCTTCAGCCGGGGGTTGAACACTGAAGCTTTCTTT. Its translation: CASSFSRGLNTEAFF.

This chain connects TRBV9 to TRBJ1-5, with no clear D. Germline V lookup: CDR1 SGDLS, CDR2 YYNGEE. V was shortened by 0 bases and J by 3 bases, with 10 bases between the two germline ends. CDR3 length: 15 residues. CDR3 coding DNA: TGTGCCAGCAGCGTAGATGGAGATCCCAATCAGCCCCAGCATTTT. It yields the protein CASSVDGDPNQPQHF.

This clonotype was detected only once. The chain employs TRBV12-3 or TRBV12-4 and TRBJ1-5, with 8 bases identical to TRBD1. The J segment lost 3 bases and the V segment lost 7 bases, leaving 8 bases of the junction unmatched. The CDR3 is 15 amino acids. The CDR3 here is CASTWTGSVNQPQHF. CDR3 nucleotides: TGTGCCAGCACCTGGACAGGGTCCGTCAATCAGCCCCAGCATTTT.

This clonotype was counted only a few times. V and J are TRBV6-2 or TRBV6-3 and TRBJ2-7; D unclear. Germline CDR1 reads MNHEY; CDR2 reads SVGEGT. This CDR3 contains 12 residues. Trimming cost V 3 bases and J 7 bases, with 10 bases left between them. CDR3 sequence (DNA): TGTGCCAGCAGTTATGCGGCACTTGAGCAGTACTTC. It specifies CASSYAALEQYF.

This clonotype was counted between two and nine times. The V and J genes are TRBV12-3 or TRBV12-4 and TRBJ2-5; 7 nucleotides line up with TRBD2. The CDR3 runs to 13 residues. V dropped 7 bases and J dropped 5; count of bases not matched to a gene: 7. For the CDR3, the DNA is TGTGCCAGCAAGCGGGTGCGGGGGGAGACCCAGTACTTC. This translates into CASKRVRGETQYF.

The chain is built from TRBV2 and TRBJ2-1; possible D gene TRBD1, 5 bases. Trimming removed 3 bases from V and 0 bases from J, with 9 bases in between. The CDR3 consists of 15 residues. CDR1 and CDR2 (germline): SNHLY, FYNNEI. The CDR3: CASSEDRGSYNEQFF. DNA for the CDR3: TGTGCCAGCAGTGAGGATAGGGGCTCCTACAATGAGCAGTTCTTC.

There are a few counts of this clonotype. V usage is TRBV4-2 and J usage is TRBJ2-5, with D unclear. Germline V gene data show CDR1 as LGHNA and CDR2 as YNFKEQ. The CDR3 covers 14 residues. Trimming cost V 4 bases and J 1 base, with 10 bases left between them. The CDR3 DNA is TGTGCCAGCAGCCGAACGGAGTCCCAAGAGACCCAGTACTTC. Translation: CASSRTESQETQYF.

V gene TRBV11-2 combines with J gene TRBJ2-7; 10 positions agree with TRBD2. The CDR3 contains 18 residues. Germline assignment: CDR1 SGHAT and CDR2 FQNNGV. After removal of 10 bases from V and 0 bases from J, the junction contained 18 bases not matched to a gene. CDR3 bases: TGTGCCACCTCCTTACCCGTAGCGGGGGGACAAAGCTCCTACGAGCAGTACTTC. Its translation is CATSLPVAGGQSSYEQYF.

V and J are TRBV20-1 and TRBJ2-3; D is possibly TRBD2 (6 bases). The CDR3 runs to 15 residues. The ends were cut back, 0 bases at V and 5 bases at J, with 15 bases in the middle. Germline loops: CDR1 DFQATT, CDR2 SNEGSKA (reference sequence). The CDR3 loop is CSARDLAGKVDTQYF. The CDR3 DNA reads TGCAGTGCTAGAGATCTCGCGGGGAAGGTAGATACGCAGTATTTT.

This clonotype was observed a few times. The CDR3 sequence is CASSLGIQGKAAEQYF. The CDR3 DNA reads as TGTGCCAGCAGCTTAGGAATACAGGGAAAGGCCGCCGAGCAGTACTTC. The chain has TRBV7-9 and TRBJ2-7; a weak D match, TRBD1 (6 bases). V was cut by 1 base and J by 6 bases, with 19 bases left in between. Germline assignment: CDR1 SEHNR and CDR2 FQNEAQ (reference sequence). This CDR3 spans 16 amino acids.

This clonotype was detected only a few times. The rearrangement links TRBV6-1 to TRBJ2-3; 10 positions agree with TRBD1. Germline-derived CDR1 and CDR2 are MNHNS and SASEGT. The trim removed 6 bases at V and 1 base at J, leaving 7 bases unmatched. This CDR3 has 16 amino acids. This CDR3 is CASRTGGTGGTDTQYF. CDR3 sequence (DNA): TGTGCCAGCAGAACCGGGGGGACAGGGGGCACAGATACGCAGTATTTT.